This TCR beta chain was recorded in a study of blood T cell repertoires in COVID-19. Profiling relied on immunoSEQ multiplex PCR, and the TCRdb table lists in-frame clones only, not all of them. The data hold around 290,000 clones, with 86% observed a single time. Germline assignment: CDR1 SEHNR and CDR2 FQNEAQ (reference sequence). Trimming left V 5 bases short and J 4 bases short, with 11 bases between. CDR3 length: 13 residues. The material sequenced was peripheral blood. The chain is built from TRBV7-9 and TRBJ1-2; possibly TRBD1 for D (5 bases). This sequence originates from a woman aged 65 to 85 with COVID-19, enrolled during active disease. CDR3 DNA: TGTGCCAGCAGCCCCAGGGTATTCTATGGCTACACCTTC. Residues: CASSPRVFYGYTF.